This TCR beta chain emerged from a study of Graves' ophthalmopathy and Graves' hyperthyroidism. RNA served as the template for amplifying TCR beta CDR3 regions. A first-round RT-PCR used HTBI primers, followed by a second-round multiplex PCR. Via MiXCR, TCRdb re-called the multiplex PCR reads, giving one row per CDR3 protein. The sample includes hundreds of thousands of distinct CDR3 sequences, about 40% of them seen just once. This clonotype has a handful of counts. This CDR3 is built from 13 residues. The germline V gene encodes CDR1 MRHNA and CDR2 SNTAGT. Trimming removed 5 bases from V and 10 bases from J, with 17 bases in between.

The rearrangement joins TRBV6-4 to TRBJ1-1; D remains ambiguous. The sample taken for sequencing was peripheral blood. This sequence was found in an adult man with Graves' ophthalmopathy. DNA of the CDR3: TGTGCCAGCAGTTTAAGGTCGGACGGTGGAGCTTTCTTT. Protein sequence: CASSLRSDGGAFF.